This T cell receptor beta chain was obtained from a study of T cell responses to AZD1222 COVID-19 vaccine. Repertoires were generated with immunoSEQ multiplex PCR, while TCRdb's copy carries only in-frame clones and drops some. The table has some 150,000 clones, more than 70% seen once; the top ten hold 3% to 3.5%. Study conclusions and caveats: Vaccination with two AZD1222 doses was followed by a rise in Spike-specific TCR breadth and depth. The span of vaccine-associated CD4 TCRs extended across spike, with dominance at 160-218 and 743-854. Donor demographics were predominantly white British with a female majority; clonal diversity may be underestimated.

For this clone: As yet, its antigen is unknown.

Source: peripheral blood, taken on day 0 of MenACWY control vaccination. The sequence was obtained from an adult in good health.

DNA of the CDR3: TGTGCCAGCAGCCAGGGAGAATATGGCTACACCTTC. Translated, it gives CASSQGEYGYTF. The chain has TRBV3-1 (or the pseudogene TRBV3-2) and TRBJ1-2, with D unclear. With 3 bases removed from V and 5 bases from J, the gap between germline ends came to 7 bases. In germline, CDR1 is LGHDT, CDR2 YNNKEL (reference sequence). The CDR3 loop spans 12 amino acids.